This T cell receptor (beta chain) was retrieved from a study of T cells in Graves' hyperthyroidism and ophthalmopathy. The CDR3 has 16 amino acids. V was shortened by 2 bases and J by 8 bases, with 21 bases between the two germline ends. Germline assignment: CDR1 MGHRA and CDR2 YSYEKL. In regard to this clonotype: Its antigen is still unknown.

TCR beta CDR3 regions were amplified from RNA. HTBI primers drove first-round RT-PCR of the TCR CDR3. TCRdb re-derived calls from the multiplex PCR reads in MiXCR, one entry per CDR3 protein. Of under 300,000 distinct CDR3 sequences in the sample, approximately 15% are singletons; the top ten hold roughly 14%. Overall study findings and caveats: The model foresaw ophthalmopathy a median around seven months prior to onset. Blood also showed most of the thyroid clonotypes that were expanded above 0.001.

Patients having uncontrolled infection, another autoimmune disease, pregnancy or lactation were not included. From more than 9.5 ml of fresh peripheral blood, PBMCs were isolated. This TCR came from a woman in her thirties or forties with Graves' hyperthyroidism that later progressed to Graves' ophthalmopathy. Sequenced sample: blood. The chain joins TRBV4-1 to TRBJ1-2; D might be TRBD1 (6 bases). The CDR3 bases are TGCGCCAGCAGCCAACCGTGGGAACGGGGGGCGCGAGGCTACACCTTC. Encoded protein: CASSQPWERGARGYTF.